This T cell receptor (beta chain) originates from a study of blood T cell repertoires in COVID-19. V shed 0 bases, J shed 4 bases, and the junction held 2 bases outside the gene matches. Germline V CDR1 and CDR2: SGHRS, YFSETQ. This CDR3 comprises 14 residues. Cohort assignment relied on participant-reported clinical history. TCRdb's table, derived via immunoSEQ multiplex PCR, lists solely in-frame clones and lacks some. The sample records around 46,000 clones, approximately 86% being singletons. The TCR sequence derives from a woman aged 50 to 65 who had recovered from COVID-19. Sequenced material: PBMCs or T cells enriched from blood (not recorded which). V and J are TRBV5-1 and TRBJ1-1; 8 bases agree with TRBD1. CDR3 DNA sequence: TGCGCCAGCAGCTTGGGTACAGGGGGCACTGAAGCTTTCTTT. Translation: CASSLGTGGTEAFF.